One sample yielded the 14 T cell receptor beta chains listed below, sequenced in a study of shared clonotypes between healthy human individuals. Profiling relied on immunoSEQ multiplex PCR, and the TCRdb table lists in-frame clones only, not all of them. Found here are 550,000 to 750,000 clones, around 92% of them singletons; the top ten hold 24%. As defined, naive CD8 cells were CD45RO-negative and positively selected for CCR7, with terminally differentiated effector memory CD45RA+ cells excluded. Sequencing was carried out using naive CD8+ T cells sorted from blood. The receptor source for this set is a man younger than 40 in good health.

In this sample, this clone turned up once. The chain employs TRBV27 and TRBJ2-1; 9 positions agree with TRBD2. The CDR3 contains 12 residues. After removal of 7 bases from V and 16 bases from J, the junction contained 11 bases not matched to a gene. The germline CDR1 and CDR2 sequences are MNHEY and SMNVEV (reference sequence). CDR3 sequence reads: CASTPRAGGLFF. In DNA, the CDR3 is TGTGCCAGCACTCCCCGGGCGGGAGGGCTCTTCTTC.

This chain links TRBV19 with TRBJ1-1; a possible D gene is TRBD1 (5 bases). Germline CDR1 LNHDA, CDR2 SQIVND (reference sequence). The CDR3 has 13 residues. V lost 1 base and J 4 bases, leaving 7 bases between the germline ends. In DNA form, the CDR3 reads TGTGCCAGTAGTATAGTTACAGGCACTGAAGCTTTCTTT. Translating gives CASSIVTGTEAFF. Variable domain in full (rest from reference TRBV19 and TRBJ1-1): DGGITQSPKYLFRKEGQNVTLSCEQNLNHDAMYWYRQDPGQGLRLIYYSQIVNDFQKGDIAEGYSVSREKKESFPLTVTSAQKNPTAFYLCASSIVTGTEAFFGQGTRLTVV.

This chain links TRBV7-9 with TRBJ2-3; TRBD2 matches at 7 bases. The germline gives CDR1 SEHNR, CDR2 FQNEAQ (reference sequence). The CDR3 is 16 residues long. After removal of 6 bases from V and 5 bases from J, the junction contained 14 bases not matched to a gene. The CDR3 protein is CASRSPSGQEVDTQYF. CDR3 nucleotide sequence: TGTGCCAGCAGATCCCCTAGCGGCCAAGAAGTAGATACGCAGTATTTT.

The genes are TRBV28 and TRBJ2-3; TRBD2 aligns across 15 bases. The junction had 3 bases not matched to a gene; V was cut back by 5 bases and J by 3 bases. CDR3 length: 16 amino acids. Per germline, CDR1 MDHEN and CDR2 SYDVKM. CDR3 DNA sequence: TGTGCCAGCAGTAAGGGACTAGCGGGAGGAACAGATACGCAGTATTTT. Translation: CASSKGLAGGTDTQYF. The entire variable domain, with the rest obtained from reference TRBV28 and TRBJ2-3, is as follows: DVKVTQSSRYLVKRTGEKVFLECVQDMDHENMFWYRQDPGLGLRLIYFSYDVKMKEKGDIPEGYSVSREKKERFSLILESASTNQTSMYLCASSKGLAGGTDTQYFGPGTRLTVL.

This clone showed up just a few times. This specimen includes other DNA sequences encoding the same CDR3. V usage is TRBV9 and J usage is TRBJ2-7; D unresolved. V was clipped by 4 bases and J by 0 bases, with 8 bases between them. The germline CDR1 and CDR2 sequences are SGDLS and YYNGEE. This CDR3 contains 13 residues. The CDR3 nucleotides are TGTGCCAGCAGCCCTCCCAACTCCTACGAGCAGTACTTC. Translation: CASSPPNSYEQYF.

This chain uses TRBV10-2 with TRBJ2-3; TRBD2 might be the D (5 bases). The CDR3 is 13 residues long. Germline V gene lookup returns CDR1 WSHSY and CDR2 SAAADI. V gave up 3 bases and J gave up 3 bases, with 7 bases separating them. This chain's CDR3 is CASSDGVTDTQYF. Here the CDR3 DNA reads TGCGCCAGCAGTGACGGGGTTACAGATACGCAGTATTTT.

The chain combines TRBV11-3 with TRBJ2-1; 10 nucleotides agree with TRBD2. Germline CDR1 and CDR2: SGHNT and YENEEA. Trimming removed 1 base from V and 6 bases from J; junction bases left unmatched: 3. This CDR3 spans 15 amino acids. The CDR3 region has the DNA TGTGCCAGCAGCTTAGGGACTAGCGGAAGCAATGAGCAGTTCTTC. This translates into CASSLGTSGSNEQFF.

Comment on this clone: At the DNA level, this CDR3 is encoded by other sequences in the same sample as well. The chain has TRBV15 and TRBJ2-7; no reliable D call. The V end lost 0 bases, the J end lost 6 bases, and 6 bases lay between the germline ends. Germline CDR1 reads LNHNV; CDR2 reads YYDKDF (reference sequence). CDR3 length equals 12 residues. The CDR3 here is CATSREGPEQYF. CDR3 sequence (DNA): TGTGCCACCAGCAGAGAAGGTCCCGAGCAGTACTTC. Drawing the rest from reference TRBV15 and TRBJ2-7, the complete variable domain is DAMVIQNPRYQVTQFGKPVTLSCSQTLNHNVMYWYQQKSSQAPKLLFHYYDKDFNNEADTPDNFQSRRPNTSFCFLDIRSPGLGDTAMYLCATSREGPEQYFGPGTRLTVT.

The rearrangement links TRBV27 to TRBJ2-7; D remains unclear. This CDR3 has 12 residues. Germline V gene lookup returns CDR1 MNHEY and CDR2 SMNVEV (reference sequence). Trimming left V 6 bases short and J 2 bases short, with 8 bases between. The CDR3 protein is CASRSLAYEQYF. CDR3 nucleotides: TGTGCCAGCAGATCCTTAGCCTACGAGCAGTACTTC.

This chain joins TRBV5-6 and TRBJ1-2; no clear D gene. This CDR3 region has 15 residues. Trimming took 1 base from V and 1 from J, leaving 11 bases between them. Germline CDR1 reads SGHDT; CDR2 reads YYEEEE. In nucleotides, the CDR3 is TGTGCCAGCAGCTTGAAGGCGGCATTTAACTATGGCTACACCTTC. Residues: CASSLKAAFNYGYTF. Full variable domain (outside the CDR3, taken from reference TRBV5-6 and TRBJ1-2): DAGVTQSPTHLIKTRGQQVTLRCSPKSGHDTVSWYQQALGQGPQFIFQYYEEEERQRGNFPDRFSGHQFPNYSSELNVNALLLGDSALYLCASSLKAAFNYGYTFGSGTRLTVV.

Here the CDR3 reads CASSLIHQGLGQETQYF. CDR3 coding DNA: TGTGCCAGCAGCTTGATCCACCAAGGACTAGGTCAAGAGACCCAGTACTTC. The chain links TRBV5-8 to TRBJ2-5; 7 bases match TRBD2. In germline, CDR1 is SGHTS, CDR2 YDEGEE. Trimming removed 1 base from V and 2 bases from J; junction bases left unmatched: 11. The CDR3 runs to 17 residues.

V gene TRBV28 combines with J gene TRBJ2-7; D assignment may be TRBD1 or TRBD2 (5 bases each). The length of the CDR3 is 14 residues. The V end lost 5 bases, the J end lost 6 bases, and 17 bases lay between the germline ends. Germline V lookup: CDR1 MDHEN, CDR2 SYDVKM. The CDR3 region is CASSKTVWAGEQYF. In DNA form, the CDR3 reads TGTGCCAGCAGTAAGACAGTATGGGCGGGCGAGCAGTACTTC.

The chain has TRBV29-1 and TRBJ2-7; D unclear. The CDR3 spans 12 residues. The ends were cut back, 4 bases at V and 3 bases at J, with 10 bases in the middle. The germline CDR1 and CDR2 sequences are SQVTM and ANQGSEA. CDR3 loop: CSVVYHNYEQYF. For the CDR3, the DNA is TGCAGCGTTGTCTATCATAACTACGAGCAGTACTTC.

The chain carries TRBV4-1 and TRBJ2-5; D call uncertain. Germline V CDR1 and CDR2: MGHRA, YSYEKL. The CDR3 is 15 amino acids. The V gene lost 1 base and the J gene lost 2 bases, with 11 bases spanning the gap. CDR3 sequence (DNA): TGCGCCAGCAGCCAAGTGGCGCCTACTCAAGAGACCCAGTACTTC. Protein: CASSQVAPTQETQYF.